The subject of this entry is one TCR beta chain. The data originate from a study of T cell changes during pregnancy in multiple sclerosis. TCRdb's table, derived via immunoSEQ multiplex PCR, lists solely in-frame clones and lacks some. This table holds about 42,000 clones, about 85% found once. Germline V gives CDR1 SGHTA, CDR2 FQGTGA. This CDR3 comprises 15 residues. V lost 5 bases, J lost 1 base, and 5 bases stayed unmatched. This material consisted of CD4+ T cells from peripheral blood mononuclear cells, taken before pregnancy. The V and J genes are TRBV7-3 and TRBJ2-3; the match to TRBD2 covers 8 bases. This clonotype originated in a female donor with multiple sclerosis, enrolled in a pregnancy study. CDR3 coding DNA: TGTGCCAGCAGCACCGGGGGGGGTGGCACAGATACGCAGTATTTT. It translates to CASSTGGGGTDTQYF.